This T cell receptor (beta chain) was sequenced for a study of blood T cell repertoires in COVID-19. Study summary: PBMCs, B-cell-depleted T cells, or T cells were the source of the cDNA or gDNA that made up the material.

Authors' data handling: Scientists estimated how many nucleated cells there were by amplifying reference gene primers. Method: immunoSEQ multiplex PCR; TCRdb's copy keeps in-frame clones and lacks some. V and J calls and clone size are those listed in that table; D and trimming were worked out from the DNA. Of around 120,000 clones in the sample, about nine tenths were seen once. Sequences were obtained from peripheral blood. The TCR originated in a man aged 45 to 65 with active COVID-19.

The CDR3 loop is CASQSVGDEQYF. The CDR3 coding sequence is TGTGCCAGCCAAAGCGTCGGGGACGAGCAGTACTTC. The chain couples TRBV12-3 or TRBV12-4 to TRBJ2-7; tentative D call: TRBD2 (5 bases). The CDR3 spans 12 residues. Trimming shortened V by 8 bases and J by 5 bases, and 13 bases separated the two germline ends.